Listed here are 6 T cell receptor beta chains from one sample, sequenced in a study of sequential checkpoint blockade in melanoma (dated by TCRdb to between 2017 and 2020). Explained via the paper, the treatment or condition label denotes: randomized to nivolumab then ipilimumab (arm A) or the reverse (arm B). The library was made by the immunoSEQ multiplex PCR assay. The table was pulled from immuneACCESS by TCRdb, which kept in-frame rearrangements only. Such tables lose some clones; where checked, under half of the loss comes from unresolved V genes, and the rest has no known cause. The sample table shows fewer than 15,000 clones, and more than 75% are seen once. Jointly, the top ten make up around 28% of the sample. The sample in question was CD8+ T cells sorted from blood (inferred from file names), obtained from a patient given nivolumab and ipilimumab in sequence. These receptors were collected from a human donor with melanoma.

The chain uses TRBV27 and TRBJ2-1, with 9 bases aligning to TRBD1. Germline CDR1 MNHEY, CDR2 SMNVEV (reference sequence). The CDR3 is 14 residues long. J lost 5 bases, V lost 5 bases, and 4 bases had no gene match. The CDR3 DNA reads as TGTGCCAGCAGTGTCTGGACAGGGGACAATGAGCAGTTCTTC. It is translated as CASSVWTGDNEQFF.

The DNA of the CDR3 is TGTGCCAGCAGCGTAGGGAGGAACACTAGATCCCCCTACAATGAGCAGTTCTTC. Translation gives CASSVGRNTRSPYNEQFF. The V gene is TRBV9, the J gene TRBJ2-1; D possibly corresponds to TRBD2 (5 bases). CDR3 length: 18 amino acids. Deletions cut 0 bases from V and 2 bases from J, with 18 bases between. The germline gives CDR1 SGDLS, CDR2 YYNGEE.

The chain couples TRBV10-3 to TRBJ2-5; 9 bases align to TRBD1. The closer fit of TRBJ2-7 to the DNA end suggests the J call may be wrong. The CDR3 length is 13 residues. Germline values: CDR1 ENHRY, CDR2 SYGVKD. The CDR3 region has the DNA TGTGCCCTAGGACAGGGGCTAACCTACGAGCAGTACTTC. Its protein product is CALGQGLTYEQYF.

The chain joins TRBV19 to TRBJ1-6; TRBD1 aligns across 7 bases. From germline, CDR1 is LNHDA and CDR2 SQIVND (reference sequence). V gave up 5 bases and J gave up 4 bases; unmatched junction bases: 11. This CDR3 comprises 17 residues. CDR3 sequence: CASSPGQRPIYNSPLHF. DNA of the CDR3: TGTGCCAGTAGTCCGGGACAGCGCCCAATTTATAATTCACCCCTCCACTTT.

CDR3 coding DNA: TGTGCCAGCAGTTTAGCGGGAGATCGGTACGAGCAGTACTTC. Translated, it gives CASSLAGDRYEQYF. The rearrangement links TRBV27 to TRBJ2-7, with TRBD2 matching 7 bases. J lost 4 bases, V lost 2 bases, and 5 bases had no gene match. The CDR3 consists of 14 residues. The germline V gene encodes CDR1 MNHEY and CDR2 SMNVEV (reference sequence).

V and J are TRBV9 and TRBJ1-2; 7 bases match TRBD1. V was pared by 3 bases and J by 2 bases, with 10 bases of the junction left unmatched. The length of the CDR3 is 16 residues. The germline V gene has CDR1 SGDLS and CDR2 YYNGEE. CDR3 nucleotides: TGTGCCAGCAGCGCCCCTGTCAGGGGGGCCAACTATGGCTACACCTTC. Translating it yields CASSAPVRGANYGYTF.